This is a list of T cell receptor beta chains from one sample in a study of CD8 T cells in Susac syndrome. TCRdb recomputed calls from the immunoSEQ multiplex PCR reads with MiXCR, one row per CDR3 protein. The repertoire holds about 200,000 distinct CDR3 sequences, with 95% as singletons. The sequenced sample consisted of CD4+ T cells from PBMCs. These receptors all stem from a human donor in good health. The CDR3 runs from the conserved cysteine through the conserved F or W. The D gene is left open where the match is weak. Part of the rows lack a size; the others show once, few, many or a class for expanded clones.

>TRBV3-1|NA|NA|TRBJ2-7
CASSQDLYEQYF
TGTGCCAGCAGCCAAGATCTCTACGAGCAGTACTTC
>TRBV13|NA|TRBD2|TRBJ2-1
CASSLVALADFNNEQFF
TGTGCCAGCAGCTTAGTTGCACTAGCGGACTTTAACAATGAGCAGTTCTTC
>TRBV4-1|NA|NA|TRBJ2-5
CASSQLGLSQETQYF
TGCGCCAGCAGCCAGTTAGGACTGTCCCAAGAGACCCAGTACTTC
>TRBV20-1|NA|NA|TRBJ2-1
CSAPPGMSSYNEQFF
TGCAGTGCACCCCCCGGCATGAGCTCCTACAATGAGCAGTTCTTC
>TRBV29-1|NA|TRBD1|TRBJ2-7
CSVETGQGRYEQYF
TGCAGCGTTGAGACAGGACAGGGGCGGTACGAGCAGTACTTC
>TRBV7-2|once|NA|TRBJ2-3
CASSSRPSDTDTQYF
TGTGCCAGCAGCTCCAGACCTTCTGACACAGATACGCAGTATTTT
>TRBV30|NA|NA|TRBJ1-5
CAWSGGQYSNQPQHF
TGTGCCTGGAGTGGGGGCCAGTATAGCAATCAGCCCCAGCATTTT
>TRBV5-1|NA|TRBD2|TRBJ2-1
CASSTTGLVGEQFF
TGCGCCAGCAGCACCACGGGACTAGTCGGTGAGCAGTTCTTC
>TRBV29-1|NA|NA|TRBJ1-1
CRKGRVVDTEAFF
TGCAGGAAAGGCCGGGTAGTCGACACTGAAGCTTTCTTT
>TRBV20-1|NA|TRBD1|TRBJ1-2
CSARRQGGSAYGYTF
TGCAGTGCTAGAAGACAGGGGGGTTCGGCCTATGGCTACACCTTC
>TRBV9|NA|NA|TRBJ1-4
CASSVENSGREKLFF
TGTGCCAGCAGCGTAGAAAACAGTGGGAGGGAAAAACTGTTTTTT
>TRBV27|once|NA|TRBJ1-1
CASSFWRNTEAFF
TGTGCCAGCAGTTTCTGGAGGAACACTGAGGCTTTCTTT
>TRBV20-1|NA|NA|TRBJ2-1
CSARDRVSALDEQFF
TGCAGTGCTAGAGATCGGGTTAGCGCGCTGGACGAGCAGTTCTTC
>TRBV12-3/TRBV12-4|NA|NA|TRBJ1-2
CASSLKSEGTYGYTF
TGTGCCAGCAGTTTAAAATCAGAAGGGACCTATGGCTACACCTTC
>TRBV9|NA|NA|TRBJ2-3
CASSVEGATTDTQYF
TGTGCCAGCAGCGTAGAGGGAGCGACCACAGATACGCAGTATTTT
>TRBV12-3/TRBV12-4|NA|TRBD2|TRBJ2-1
CASRKSGRNEQFF
TGTGCCAGCAGGAAGAGCGGGAGGAATGAGCAGTTCTTC
>TRBV30|NA|NA|TRBJ1-3
CAWSVGSSGNTIYF
TGTGCCTGGAGTGTGGGGTCCTCTGGAAACACCATATATTTT
>TRBV9|NA|TRBD1|TRBJ1-1
CASSARDRGNTEAFF
TGTGCCAGCAGCGCTCGGGACAGGGGAAACACTGAAGCTTTCTTT
>TRBV4-3|NA|NA|TRBJ2-1
CASSPDVSGREQFF
TGCGCCAGCAGCCCAGACGTCTCTGGGCGTGAGCAGTTCTTC
>TRBV5-1|NA|TRBD1|TRBJ2-2
CASSLILTGATGELFF
TGCGCCAGCAGCTTGATTCTCACAGGGGCCACCGGGGAGCTGTTTTTT
>TRBV5-1|NA|NA|TRBJ2-2
CASSSLDGGDTGELFF
TGCGCCAGCAGCTCACTGGACGGAGGAGACACCGGGGAGCTGTTTTTT
>TRBV5-1|NA|NA|TRBJ2-6
CASSLDPSGANVLTF
TGCGCCAGCAGCTTGGATCCGTCTGGGGCCAACGTCCTGACTTTC
>TRBV30|NA|TRBD1|TRBJ1-1
CAWRHRGGTEAFF
TGTGCCTGGCGCCACAGGGGGGGAACTGAAGCTTTCTTT
>TRBV3-1|NA|NA|TRBJ1-2
CASSQDSSGGRGYTF
TGTGCCAGCAGCCAAGATTCAAGTGGAGGGCGCGGCTACACCTTC
>TRBV20-1|NA|NA|TRBJ2-1
CSARVSLSGSYNEQFF
TGCAGTGCTAGAGTTTCCCTTTCCGGTTCCTACAATGAGCAGTTCTTC
>TRBV20-1|NA|TRBD1|TRBJ1-2
CSASRNTRTGLNYGYTF
TGCAGTGCTAGCCGAAATACGCGGACAGGGCTCAACTATGGCTACACCTTC
>TRBV12-3/TRBV12-4|NA|NA|TRBJ2-7
CASSLSGPSYEQYF
TGTGCCAGCAGTTTATCGGGGCCTTCCTACGAGCAGTACTTC
>TRBV4-2|NA|TRBD2|TRBJ2-5
CASSPNREGQETQYF
TGTGCCAGCAGCCCCAACCGGGAGGGACAAGAGACCCAGTACTTC
>TRBV4-1|NA|NA|TRBJ2-7
CASSRIFRDGSTYEQYF
TGCGCCAGCAGCCGAATATTCCGGGACGGATCGACCTACGAGCAGTACTTC
>TRBV9|NA|NA|TRBJ1-5
CASSVGGEDQPQHF
TGTGCCAGCAGCGTAGGGGGGGAAGATCAGCCCCAGCATTTT
>TRBV29-1|NA|TRBD2|TRBJ2-1
CSVESTSGSIVF
TGCAGCGTTGAAAGTACTAGCGGGAGTATAGTCTTC
>TRBV7-9|NA|TRBD2|TRBJ2-1
CASSFFQRETGEQFF
TGTGCCAGCAGCTTTTTCCAGCGGGAAACTGGTGAGCAGTTCTTC
>TRBV5-1|NA|NA|TRBJ2-1
CASSFSTNSDNEQFF
TGCGCCAGCAGCTTCTCTACAAATTCCGACAATGAGCAGTTCTTC
>TRBV29-1|NA|TRBD2|TRBJ2-3
CSVEEAGDSDTQYF
TGCAGCGTTGAAGAGGCGGGGGACTCAGATACGCAGTATTTT
>TRBV23-1|NA|NA|TRBJ1-2
CAKAELFELGYTF
TGCGCCAAGGCCGAGCTCTTCGAATTGGGCTACACCTTC
>TRBV30|NA|TRBD1|TRBJ1-6
CAWSAGTDNSPLHF
TGTGCCTGGAGTGCCGGGACAGATAATTCACCCCTCCACTTT
>TRBV12-3/TRBV12-4|NA|TRBD1|TRBJ1-2
CASSGNRGDRGGYTF
TGTGCCAGCAGTGGTAATCGGGGCGACAGGGGTGGCTACACCTTC
>TRBV6-5|NA|TRBD1|TRBJ1-6
CASSSGTANSPLHF
TGTGCCAGCAGTTCCGGGACAGCCAATTCACCCCTCCACTTT
>TRBV27|NA|NA|TRBJ2-1
CASSPDLSIGSDEQFF
TGTGCCAGCAGCCCTGACCTGAGTATAGGCTCTGATGAGCAGTTCTTC
>TRBV4-3|NA|NA|TRBJ2-7
CASSQGRSWEQYF
TGCGCCAGCAGCCAAGGAAGGTCGTGGGAGCAGTACTTC
>TRBV28|NA|NA|TRBJ1-5
CASSSTPLTGTSNSNQPQHF
TGTGCCAGCAGTTCAACCCCCCTTACCGGGACAAGCAATAGCAATCAGCCCCAGCATTTT
>TRBV9|NA|NA|TRBJ1-2
CASSGRQEGYTF
TGTGCCAGCAGCGGAAGACAAGAGGGCTACACCTTC
>TRBV20-1|NA|NA|TRBJ2-2
CSAQPASVDIGELFF
TGCAGTGCCCAACCGGCTAGCGTAGACATCGGGGAGCTGTTTTTT
>TRBV6-2/TRBV6-3|NA|NA|TRBJ1-6
CASRSTGAVTVSPLHF
TGTGCCAGCCGATCGACAGGCGCCGTGACTGTTTCACCCCTCCACTTT
>TRBV29-1|NA|TRBD2|TRBJ2-1
CSVEALAGGEQFF
TGCAGCGTTGAAGCTCTAGCGGGAGGAGAGCAGTTCTTC
>TRBV3-1|NA|NA|TRBJ1-2
CASSRGNGYTF
TGTGCCAGCAGCCGCGGGAATGGCTACACCTTC
>TRBV6-1|NA|NA|TRBJ1-2
CASSEARPRENYGYTF
TGTGCCAGCAGTGAAGCCCGCCCCAGGGAGAACTATGGCTACACCTTC
>TRBV2|NA|NA|TRBJ2-3
CASNYGDTQYF
TGTGCCAGCAACTATGGTGATACGCAGTATTTT
>TRBV7-3|NA|TRBD1|TRBJ2-5
CASSLAGQEPQETQYF
TGTGCCAGCAGCTTAGCGGGACAGGAACCACAAGAGACCCAGTACTTC
>TRBV18|NA|NA|TRBJ2-1
CASSLEGTDNEQFF
TGTGCCAGCTCACTGGAGGGAACGGACAATGAGCAGTTCTTC
>TRBV3-1|NA|NA|TRBJ2-7
CASSGGGGSYEQYF
TGTGCCAGCAGCGGTGGCGGTGGCTCCTACGAGCAGTACTTC
>TRBV24-1|NA|TRBD1|TRBJ1-1
CATSDPGGDEAFF
TGTGCCACCAGTGATCCAGGGGGAGATGAAGCTTTCTTT
>TRBV30|NA|NA|TRBJ1-5
CAWTAVGGNQPQHF
TGTGCCTGGACAGCAGTTGGTGGCAATCAGCCCCAGCATTTT
>TRBV6-1|once|NA|TRBJ2-1
CASSEGQVLSNEQFF
TGTGCCAGCAGTGAAGGACAGGTCCTCAGCAATGAGCAGTTCTTC
>TRBV3-1|NA|NA|TRBJ1-1
CASSQDAGVTEAFF
TGTGCCAGCAGCCAAGATGCTGGGGTCACTGAAGCTTTCTTT
>TRBV9|NA|TRBD1|TRBJ2-2
CASSVGHRGTGELFF
TGTGCCAGCAGCGTGGGGCACAGGGGCACCGGGGAGCTGTTTTTT
>TRBV9|NA|NA|TRBJ1-1
CASSVGTDTEAFF
TGTGCCAGCAGCGTAGGGACGGACACTGAAGCTTTCTTT
>TRBV6-1|NA|NA|TRBJ1-5
CASSDGQPQHF
TGTGCCAGCAGTGACGGACAGCCCCAGCATTTT
>TRBV20-1|NA|NA|TRBJ1-5
CSATQDQPQHF
TGCAGTGCAACTCAGGATCAGCCCCAGCATTTT